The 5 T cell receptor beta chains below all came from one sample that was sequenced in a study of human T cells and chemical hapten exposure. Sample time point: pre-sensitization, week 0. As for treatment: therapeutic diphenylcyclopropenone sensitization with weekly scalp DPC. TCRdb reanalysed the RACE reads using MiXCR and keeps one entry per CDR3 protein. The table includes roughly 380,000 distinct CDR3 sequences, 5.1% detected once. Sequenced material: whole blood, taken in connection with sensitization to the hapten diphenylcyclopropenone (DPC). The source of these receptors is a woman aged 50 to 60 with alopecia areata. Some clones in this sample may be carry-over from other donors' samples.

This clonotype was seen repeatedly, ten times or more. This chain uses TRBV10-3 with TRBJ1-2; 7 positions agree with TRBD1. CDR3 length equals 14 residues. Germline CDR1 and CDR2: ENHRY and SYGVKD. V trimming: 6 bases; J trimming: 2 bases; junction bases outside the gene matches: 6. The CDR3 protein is CAIRFSGQNYGYTF. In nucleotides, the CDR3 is TGTGCCATCAGATTTTCGGGACAGAACTATGGCTACACCTTC.

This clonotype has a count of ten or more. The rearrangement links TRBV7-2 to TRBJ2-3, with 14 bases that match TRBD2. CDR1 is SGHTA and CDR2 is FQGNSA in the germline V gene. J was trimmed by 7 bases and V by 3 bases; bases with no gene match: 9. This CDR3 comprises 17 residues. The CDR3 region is CASSFQGTSGGRHTQYF. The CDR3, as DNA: TGTGCCAGCAGCTTTCAAGGGACTAGCGGGGGCCGTCATACGCAGTATTTT.

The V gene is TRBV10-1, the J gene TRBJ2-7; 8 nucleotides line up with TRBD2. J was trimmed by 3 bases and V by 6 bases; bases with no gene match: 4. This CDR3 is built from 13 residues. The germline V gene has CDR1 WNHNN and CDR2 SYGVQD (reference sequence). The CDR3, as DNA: TGCGCCAGCAGCGACGGGACTAGCTACGAGCAGTACTTC. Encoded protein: CASSDGTSYEQYF.

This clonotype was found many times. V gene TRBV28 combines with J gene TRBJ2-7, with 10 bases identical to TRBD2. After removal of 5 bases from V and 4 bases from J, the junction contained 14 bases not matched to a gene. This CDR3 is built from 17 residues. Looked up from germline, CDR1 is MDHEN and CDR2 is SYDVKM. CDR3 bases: TGTGCCAGCAGTCCCCTCCCGCGTCTAGCGGGAGTATACGAGCAGTACTTC. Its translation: CASSPLPRLAGVYEQYF. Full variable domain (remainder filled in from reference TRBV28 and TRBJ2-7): DVKVTQSSRYLVKRTGEKVFLECVQDMDHENMFWYRQDPGLGLRLIYFSYDVKMKEKGDIPEGYSVSREKKERFSLILESASTNQTSMYLCASSPLPRLAGVYEQYFGPGTRLTVT.

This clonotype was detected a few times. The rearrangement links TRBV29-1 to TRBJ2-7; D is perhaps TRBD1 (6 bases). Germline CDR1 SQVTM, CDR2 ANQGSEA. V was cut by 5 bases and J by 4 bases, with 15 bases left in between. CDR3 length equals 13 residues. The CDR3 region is CSVQQGMIYEQYF. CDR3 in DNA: TGCAGCGTTCAACAGGGTATGATTTACGAGCAGTACTTC.